These 12 T cell receptor beta chains were all obtained from the same sample, sequenced in a study of tumor and adjacent non-tumor tissue in lung cancer. TCRbeta libraries were built with three rounds of nested PCR, modified from ARM-PCR. Using its own MiXCR run on the multiplex PCR reads, TCRdb lists one record per CDR3 protein. The table shows more than 55,000 distinct CDR3 sequences, with about 63% occurring only once. This sample's RNA came from whole unsorted tissue. More than 3 cm separated this lung sample from the edge of the tumor. Sequencing was done on a sample of distant non-tumor lung tissue. All receptors derive from a man aged 70 or older with non-small cell lung cancer.

This sequence joins TRBV11-2 and TRBJ2-1, with D possibly being TRBD2 (6 bases). Germline CDR1 reads SGHAT; CDR2 reads FQNNGV. The CDR3 sequence is 16 residues long. The CDR3 DNA reads TGTGTCGGCAGCTTATCCGCGAAGGTTGGGGGGAATGAGCAGTTCTTC. This sequence encodes CVGSLSAKVGGNEQFF.

For this clonotype: This sequence may be a read error, since a much larger clone differs from it by one base. This sequence joins TRBV6-5 and TRBJ1-4; D is possibly TRBD1 (5 bases). The V gene lost 9 bases and the J gene lost 0 bases, with 17 bases spanning the gap. The CDR3 covers 16 residues. CDR1 and CDR2 from the germline V gene are MNHEY and SVGAGI. DNA for the CDR3: TGTGCCAGAACCGAGCCCCACAGGACAACTAATGAAAAACTGTTTTTT. Residues: CARTEPHRTTNEKLFF.

This clonotype was found many times. CDR3 amino acids: CASSLGTNLRNTEAFF. The CDR3 region has the DNA TGTGCCAGCAGCCTTGGGACAAATTTAAGGAACACTGAAGCTTTCTTT. V usage is TRBV7-8 and J usage is TRBJ1-1; tentative D call: TRBD1 (6 bases). V dropped 5 bases and J dropped 1 base, with 17 bases sitting between them. CDR1 and CDR2 (germline): SGHVS, FQNEAQ. This CDR3 has 16 amino acids.

Worth noting for this clonotype: A much bigger clone sits one base away, suggesting this may be a read error. This chain joins TRBV6-2 or TRBV6-3 and TRBJ2-7; D is unclear. From germline, CDR1 is MNHEY and CDR2 SVGEGT. With 6 bases removed from V and 12 bases from J, the gap between germline ends came to 21 bases. The CDR3 runs to 13 residues. In DNA, the CDR3 is TGTGCCAGCAGCCCCGGTACCGTCGGTGTGTCGTACTTC. It translates to CASSPGTVGVSYF.

CDR3 coding DNA: TGTGCCAGTAGTCTCATGGTACTGGGGGACAATGAGCAGTTCTTC. This codes for CASSLMVLGDNEQFF. This sequence joins TRBV19 and TRBJ2-1; D tentatively fits TRBD1 or TRBD2 (5 bases each). The CDR3 is 15 residues long. V was trimmed by 5 bases and J by 5 bases, leaving 16 bases between them. Germline CDR1 reads LNHDA; CDR2 reads SQIVND (reference sequence).

The chain carries TRBV11-2 and TRBJ2-1, with no clear D. Germline assignment: CDR1 SGHAT and CDR2 FQNNGV. Trimming took off 1 base at V and 8 bases at J, with 12 bases between the two ends. The CDR3 loop spans 14 amino acids. CDR3 nucleotides: TGTGCCAGCAGCTTAGTTGGCGGTCTGTATGAGCAGTTCTTC. This translates into CASSLVGGLYEQFF. The variable domain in full, completed from reference TRBV11-2 and TRBJ2-1, reads EAGVAQSPRYKIIEKRQSVAFWCNPISGHATLYWYQQILGQGPKLLIQFQNNGVVDDSQLPKDRFSAERLKGVDSTLKIQPAKLEDSAVYLCASSLVGGLYEQFFGPGTRLTVL.

This clonotype was recorded many times. The chain joins TRBV6-1 to TRBJ1-2; the match to TRBD1 covers 10 bases. CDR1 is MNHNS and CDR2 is SASEGT in the germline V gene. V was clipped by 7 bases and J by 2 bases; unmatched bases: 4. CDR3 length: 14 amino acids. CDR3 in DNA: TGTGCCAGCACTAGGGACAGGGGAAACTATGGCTACACCTTC. It translates to CASTRDRGNYGYTF.

About this clonotype: A read error may produce the germline difference seen at one junction end. The chain has TRBV10-2 and TRBJ2-7, with a tentative D call TRBD1 (5 bases). CDR1 is WSHSY, CDR2 SAAADI, per germline. The CDR3 runs to 12 residues. CDR3 sequence: CTSMRRGDEQYF. The CDR3 nucleotides read TGCACCAGCATGCGAAGGGGTGACGAACAGTACTTC.

Remarks on this clonotype: The junction shows a germline mismatch at one end, possibly a read error. The chain has TRBV6-5 and TRBJ1-6; D ambiguous. The length of the CDR3 is 13 residues. Germline CDR1 is MNHEY and CDR2 is SVGAGI. The CDR3: CASNYSRYSSLHF. The CDR3 nucleotides read TGTGCCAGCAATTACTCGCGGTATTCATCCCTCCACTTT.

This clonotype has more than one count but fewer than ten. Because the CDR3 is missing its conserved closing phenylalanine or tryptophan, this is likely a read error. The chain links TRBV6-1 to TRBJ2-6, with D tentatively TRBD1 (5 bases). The CDR3 is made up of 16 amino acids. The germline gives CDR1 MNHNS, CDR2 SASEGT. CDR3 protein: CASSAEDSSGANVLTS. CDR3 DNA: TGTGCCAGCAGTGCCGAAGACAGCTCTGGAGCCAACGTCCTGACTTCC.

A remark on this clonotype: This CDR3 is missing its conserved last phenylalanine or tryptophan, likely due to a read error. The limits of the CDR3 on the DNA are not certain, so only TCRdb's listed CDR3 is given. The CDR3 loop is CASGPTGIRTDTQCL. This sequence joins TRBV11-2 and TRBJ2-3; the table assigns TRBD1, which was not confirmed against the DNA. Germline CDR1 reads SGHAT; CDR2 reads FQNNGV. Counting both end residues, the CDR3 totals 15 amino acids.

This clonotype appeared a single time. The chain recombines TRBV21-1 with TRBJ1-2; the table names TRBD1, a call not compared with the DNA. TRBV21-1 is a pseudogene locus. The CDR3 has 15 amino acids. CDR3 DNA: TGTGCCAGCAGCCCACCGGGATGGACTAACTATGACTACACCTTC. Translation: CASSPPGWTNYDYTF.